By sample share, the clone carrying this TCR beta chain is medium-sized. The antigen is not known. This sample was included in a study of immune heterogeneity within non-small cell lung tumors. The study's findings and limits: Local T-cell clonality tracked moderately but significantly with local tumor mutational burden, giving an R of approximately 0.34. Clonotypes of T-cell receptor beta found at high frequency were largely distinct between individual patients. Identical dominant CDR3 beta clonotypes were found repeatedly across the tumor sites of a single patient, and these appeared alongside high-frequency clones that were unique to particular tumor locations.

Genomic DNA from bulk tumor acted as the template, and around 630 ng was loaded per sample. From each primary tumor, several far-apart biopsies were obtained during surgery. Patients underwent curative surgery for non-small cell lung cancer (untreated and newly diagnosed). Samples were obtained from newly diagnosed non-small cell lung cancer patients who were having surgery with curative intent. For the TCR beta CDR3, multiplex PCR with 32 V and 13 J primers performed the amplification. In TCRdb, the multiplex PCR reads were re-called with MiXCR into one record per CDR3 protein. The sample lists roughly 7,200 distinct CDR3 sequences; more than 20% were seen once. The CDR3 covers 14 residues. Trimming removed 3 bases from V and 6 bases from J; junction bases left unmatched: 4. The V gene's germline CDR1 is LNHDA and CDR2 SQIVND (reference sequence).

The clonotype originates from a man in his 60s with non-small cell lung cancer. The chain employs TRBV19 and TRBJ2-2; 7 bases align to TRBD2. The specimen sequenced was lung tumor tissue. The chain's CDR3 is CASSIGGRAGELFF. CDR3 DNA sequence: TGTGCCAGTAGTATTGGGGGGAGGGCCGGGGAGCTGTTTTTT.